This T cell receptor beta chain was identified during a study of blood T cell repertoires in COVID-19. Study details: Both acute and convalescent COVID-19 samples were obtained from the United States, Italy and Spain. The cDNA or gDNA used as material had been derived from T cells, B-cell-depleted T cells, or PBMCs.

Germline CDR1 and CDR2: SGHVS and FQNEAQ. This CDR3 is 16 amino acids long. The V and J ends lost 5 bases and 3 bases, in that order; junction bases with no gene match: 10. Under the authors' procedure: Reference gene primer amplification in the assay estimated nucleated cell counts. Some clones are missing from TCRdb's copy, which holds only in-frame ones; the method was immunoSEQ multiplex PCR. That table gives V, J and clone size, and the DNA gave D and trimming. This sample carries some 22,000 clones, 86% of them seen once, and the ten largest clones take about 30%. This TCR was sampled from a human donor with active COVID-19. The donor label of this sample is uncertain. The chain links TRBV7-8 to TRBJ2-3, with 8 bases lining up with TRBD2. What was sequenced was peripheral blood. The CDR3: CASSPGAGGWTDTQYF. For the CDR3, the DNA is TGTGCCAGCAGCCCCGGCGCGGGGGGATGGACAGATACGCAGTATTTT.